These 26 T cell receptor beta chains were all obtained from the same sample, sequenced in a study of T cell clones after liver transplantation. Clones were sequenced by immunoSEQ multiplex PCR, and TCRdb holds only the in-frame ones, with some missing. This sample carries fewer than 20,000 clones, 80% to 90% of them seen once, and the ten largest clones take 13%. Sequenced material: CD8+ T cells from blood, taken 46 months after liver transplant. The origin of the receptors is a human patient who received a liver transplant. Some T cells could come from the graft donor.

The chain has TRBV11-2 and TRBJ2-7; no firm D call. Trimming left V 4 bases short and J 3 bases short, with 19 bases between. The CDR3 is 16 residues long. The germline V gene encodes CDR1 SGHAT and CDR2 FQNNGV. The CDR3 region is CASSYQLGVRVYEQYF. As DNA, the CDR3 is TGTGCCAGCAGCTATCAGTTGGGCGTTAGGGTCTACGAGCAGTACTTC.

The V and J genes are TRBV19 and TRBJ2-5; 10 bases are shared with TRBD1. CDR1 is LNHDA and CDR2 is SQIVND in the germline V gene (reference sequence). The CDR3 consists of 17 residues. The trim removed 3 bases at V and 4 bases at J, leaving 11 bases unmatched. The CDR3 loop is CASSIGTGTGVGETQYF. The DNA for the CDR3 is TGTGCCAGTAGTATTGGTACCGGGACAGGGGTAGGAGAGACCCAGTACTTC.

The rearrangement joins TRBV5-1 to TRBJ2-7; D gene uncertain. V lost 3 bases, J lost 3 bases, and 4 bases lay in between. CDR3 length: 11 amino acids. Germline V gene data show CDR1 as SGHRS and CDR2 as YFSETQ. CDR3: CASSWGYEQYF. The CDR3 nucleotides read TGCGCCAGCAGCTGGGGCTACGAGCAGTACTTC.

The chain has TRBV7-2 and TRBJ1-1; D is unresolved. The V and J ends lost 5 bases and 4 bases respectively, with 8 bases between them. Germline assignment: CDR1 SGHTA and CDR2 FQGNSA. CDR3 size: 12 residues. CDR3 sequence (DNA): TGTGCCAGCAGCCCTACAAGCACTGAAGCTTTCTTT. Translated: CASSPTSTEAFF.

This clone has only one observation. This sequence joins TRBV7-9 and TRBJ2-3; the D gene is possibly TRBD2 (6 bases). The CDR3 length is 15 residues. V gave up 10 bases and J gave up 0 bases, with 17 bases separating them. Germline V CDR1 and CDR2: SEHNR, FQNEAQ (reference sequence). DNA for the CDR3: TGTGCCACCCCCCCCGGAGGGGCTAGCACAGATACGCAGTATTTT. This codes for CATPPGGASTDTQYF.

This chain links TRBV28 with TRBJ1-2; D remains ambiguous. Germline-derived CDR1 and CDR2 are MDHEN and SYDVKM. The CDR3 consists of 15 residues. Deletions cut 5 bases from V and 1 base from J, with 14 bases between. The CDR3 nucleotides read TGTGCCAGCAGTCCCCGCCAGAATGGTAACTATGGCTACACCTTC. Translated, it gives CASSPRQNGNYGYTF.

This clone came up once. The chain is built from TRBV28 and TRBJ2-5, with 9 bases identical to TRBD2. V shed 5 bases and J 2 bases; nucleotides not matched to a gene: 9. In germline, CDR1 is MDHEN, CDR2 SYDVKM. There are 16 residues in the CDR3. The CDR3 nucleotides read TGTGCCAGCAGTGCGACCGGGCTAGCGGGACAAGAGACCCAGTACTTC. Amino acids: CASSATGLAGQETQYF.

The CDR3 sequence is CASSLRPSGEQYF. CDR3 coding DNA: TGTGCCAGCAGTTTACGGCCTAGCGGCGAGCAGTACTTC. V and J are TRBV28 and TRBJ2-7; 7 bases fit TRBD2. Looked up from germline, CDR1 is MDHEN and CDR2 is SYDVKM. V dropped 2 bases and J dropped 6; count of bases not matched to a gene: 4. The CDR3 contains 13 residues.

The genes are TRBV2 and TRBJ2-5; no clear D gene. V lost 10 bases, J lost 7 bases, and 10 bases lay in between. This CDR3 is 10 amino acids long. Germline lookup yields CDR1 SNHLY and CDR2 FYNNEI. CDR3 region: CATPPGTQYF. CDR3 coding DNA: TGTGCCACCCCCCCCGGGACCCAGTACTTC.

This clone has a handful of counts. The rearrangement links TRBV13 to TRBJ2-6; D gene uncertain. V was shortened by 6 bases and J by 5 bases, with 23 bases between the two germline ends. There are 18 residues in the CDR3. Germline CDR1 PRHDT, CDR2 FYEKMQ (reference sequence). CDR3 nucleotides: TGTGCCAGCAGGCAAGTACAGCTGAGTACAAGTCGGGCCAACGTCCTGACTTTC. Its translation is CASRQVQLSTSRANVLTF.

This clone has only a few counts. The CDR3 loop is CASSWTGGNQPQHF. Written as DNA, the CDR3 is TGTGCCAGCAGCTGGACAGGGGGCAATCAGCCCCAGCATTTT. This rearrangement joins TRBV27 to TRBJ1-5, with 9 bases that match TRBD1. After removal of 6 bases from V and 2 bases from J, the junction contained 2 bases not matched to a gene. CDR1 MNHEY and CDR2 SMNVEV come from the germline V gene (reference sequence). There are 14 residues in the CDR3.

This clone was seen a handful of times. This chain connects TRBV5-6 to TRBJ2-7; 16 positions agree with TRBD2. Trimming took 4 bases from V and 4 from J; bases not matched to a gene: 8. The CDR3 consists of 17 residues. Germline assignment: CDR1 SGHDT and CDR2 YYEEEE. The CDR3 region is CASSTGTSGRATYEQYF. The DNA for the CDR3 is TGTGCCAGCAGCACCGGGACTAGCGGGAGGGCCACATACGAGCAGTACTTC.

The chain recombines TRBV5-6 with TRBJ1-4; D remains ambiguous. The CDR3 spans 15 residues. Germline V gene sequence: CDR1 SGHDT, CDR2 YYEEEE. Trimming pared 4 bases from V and 8 bases from J, leaving 18 bases between. The CDR3 protein is CASSRTDALGEKLFF. DNA of the CDR3: TGTGCCAGCAGCAGGACGGACGCCTTGGGGGAAAAACTGTTTTTT.

The CDR3: CASSETAWQVDTQYF. CDR3 in DNA: TGCGCCAGCAGTGAGACAGCTTGGCAAGTAGATACGCAGTATTTT. The V and J genes are TRBV10-2 and TRBJ2-3; no clear D. The CDR3 consists of 15 residues. Germline CDR1 and CDR2: WSHSY and SAAADI. V lost 2 bases to trimming and J lost 5 bases, with 14 bases between them.

The CDR3 loop reads CASSLVENFADTQYF. CDR3 bases: TGTGCCAGCAGCTTAGTAGAAAATTTTGCAGATACGCAGTATTTT. The chain uses TRBV7-6 and TRBJ2-3; D not resolved. The CDR3 consists of 15 residues. Germline V gene sequence: CDR1 SGHVS, CDR2 FNYEAQ. Trimming pared 1 base from V and 4 bases from J, leaving 12 bases between.

There are a few counts of this clone. The J gene is TRBJ2-3, the V gene TRBV9; 7 nucleotides align to TRBD2. The ends lost 4 bases at V and 0 bases at J; junction bases unmatched: 5. This CDR3 is 15 amino acids long. Germline assignment: CDR1 SGDLS and CDR2 YYNGEE. The CDR3 DNA follows: TGTGCCAGCAGCCTCAATAGCGGGAGCACAGATACGCAGTATTTT. It encodes CASSLNSGSTDTQYF.

The chain combines TRBV28 with TRBJ1-1; a weak D match, TRBD1 (5 bases). The CDR3 consists of 17 residues. V shed 3 bases and J shed 1 base, with 18 bases lying between them. Germline assignment: CDR1 MDHEN and CDR2 SYDVKM. The CDR3 sequence is CASSFRNMGRTNTEAFF. The CDR3 DNA sequence: TGTGCCAGCAGTTTCCGTAATATGGGACGGACGAACACTGAAGCTTTCTTT.

This clone was picked up a small number of times. The rearrangement joins TRBV7-9 to TRBJ2-7; 9 bases fit TRBD1. CDR3 length equals 16 residues. Trimming cost V 3 bases and J 7 bases; bases outside gene matches: 13. Germline V gene lookup returns CDR1 SEHNR and CDR2 FQNEAQ (reference sequence). The CDR3 reads CASSFQRRDRVKEQYF. CDR3 nucleotide sequence: TGTGCCAGCAGCTTCCAGAGGCGGGACAGGGTAAAAGAGCAGTACTTC.

The genes are TRBV10-3 and TRBJ2-7; TRBD2 agrees at 7 bases. The germline CDR1 and CDR2 sequences are ENHRY and SYGVKD. Trimming at V came to 4 bases and at J to 0 bases, leaving 6 bases not matched to a gene. The CDR3 is 15 amino acids. CDR3 in amino acids: CAISGLAESSYEQYF. The CDR3 DNA sequence: TGTGCCATCAGTGGACTAGCTGAGAGCTCCTACGAGCAGTACTTC.

This clone was detected once. This chain links TRBV5-1 with TRBJ2-7; D gene ambiguous. CDR3 length: 12 amino acids. Germline assignment: CDR1 SGHRS and CDR2 YFSETQ. V was clipped by 3 bases and J by 0 bases, with 4 bases between them. The CDR3, as DNA: TGCGCCAGCAGCTCGGACTCCTACGAGCAGTACTTC. Protein: CASSSDSYEQYF.

The chain carries TRBV6-5 and TRBJ1-2; 9 bases match TRBD1. J was trimmed by 6 bases and V by 4 bases; bases with no gene match: 3. Germline V gene data show CDR1 as MNHEY and CDR2 as SVGAGI. The CDR3 length is 13 residues. The CDR3 is CASSSGQGNGYTF. DNA of the CDR3: TGTGCCAGCAGTTCGGGACAGGGAAATGGCTACACCTTC.

The V call is TRBV27, the J call TRBJ2-7; the D is unclear. The CDR3 is 13 residues long. Trimming removed 6 bases from V and 7 bases from J, with 16 bases in between. Germline assignment: CDR1 MNHEY and CDR2 SMNVEV (reference sequence). CDR3 in DNA: TGTGCCAGCAGGCCCCTGGGGTTCGAGGAGCAGTACTTC. The encoded protein is CASRPLGFEEQYF.

This chain links TRBV19 with TRBJ1-2, with 10 nucleotides matching TRBD1. This CDR3 comprises 13 residues. Losses at the gene ends were 3 bases for V and 9 bases for J; bases not matched to a gene: 4. Germline V gene data show CDR1 as LNHDA and CDR2 as SQIVND (reference sequence). The CDR3 is CASSIWDRGSYTF. The CDR3 DNA reads TGTGCCAGTAGTATTTGGGACAGGGGTAGCTACACCTTC.

The table lists this clone with a count of one. Written as DNA, the CDR3 is TGTGCCAGCAGTTTTGAGAGGGCCCAGCCCCAGCATTTT. It translates to CASSFERAQPQHF. The chain links TRBV28 to TRBJ1-5; D gene ambiguous. The CDR3 is 13 amino acids. Germline loops: CDR1 MDHEN, CDR2 SYDVKM. With 3 bases removed from V and 7 bases from J, the gap between germline ends came to 10 bases.

This rearrangement joins TRBV7-9 to TRBJ2-7, with TRBD1 matching 11 bases. Germline V gene data show CDR1 as SEHNR and CDR2 as FQNEAQ (reference sequence). The CDR3 sequence is 17 residues long. V was clipped by 0 bases and J by 5 bases; unmatched bases: 9. CDR3 bases: TGTGCCAGCAGCTTAGCCTGGACAGGGGGCGGAGGAAACGAGCAGTACTTC. The encoded protein is CASSLAWTGGGGNEQYF. The variable domain in full, with the rest retrieved from reference TRBV7-9 and TRBJ2-7, is DTGVSQNPRHKITKRGQNVTFRCDPISEHNRLYWYRQTLGQGPEFLTYFQNEAQLEKSRLLSDRFSAERPKGSFSTLEIQRTEQGDSAMYLCASSLAWTGGGGNEQYFGPGTRLTVT.

The rearrangement uses TRBV4-1 and TRBJ2-5; 7 bases match TRBD2. Germline lookup yields CDR1 MGHRA and CDR2 YSYEKL. V shed 1 base, J shed 3 bases, and the junction held 5 bases outside the gene matches. The CDR3 loop spans 15 amino acids. The CDR3 nucleotides are TGCGCCAGCAGCCAAGGGCTAGCGGATAAAGAGACCCAGTACTTC. The encoded protein is CASSQGLADKETQYF.